This T cell receptor beta chain was retrieved from a study of T cells in women clearing cervical HPV infection (dated 2018 in TCRdb). As for the study more broadly: The cases were 25 women with histologically confirmed HPV16-related CIN3 or worse, and 2 of those women had invasive cancers. The roughly 27 controls were women who cleared a single incident HPV16 infection within 12 months without developing precancer or cancer. Blood from cases was drawn at the visit where the lesion was first identified, while blood from controls was drawn once the infection was no longer detected. Among cases, blood sampling came a median of nearly 150 days after lesion detection, with an interquartile range of about 85 to 220 days. Because only a few women had HLA typing data, the possibility that HLA type acted as a confounder could not be ruled out. The exploratory proof-of-principle case-control study was nested within the Guanacaste HPV Natural History Study in Costa Rica and compared TCR repertoires across cervical HPV16 outcomes. Cases were matched to controls by age within five years and by the year the sample was collected. A median age of nearly 35 years was observed in cases versus 37 to 45 in controls, and no significant differences in baseline characteristics were found. The parent cohort enrolled 10,000 to 11,000 women aged 18 or older in Guanacaste, Costa Rica, in about 1992 to 1995 and followed the women for 6 to 7 years. Quality controls consisted of five blinded duplicates per group, for a total of approximately 60 samples made up of roughly 50 participants and approximately 10 replicates.

What the research found in general, with its limitations: T-cell numbers per sample were unknown, so richness differences could reflect varying T-cell content rather than repertoire biology. TCR repertoire richness was significantly higher in CIN3+ cases than in controls across sequencing depths, while evenness did not differ. Random forest classifiers combining richness and V gene abundances distinguished cases from controls with an estimated AUC of roughly 0.83. Cases had lower TRBV6-7 relative abundance than controls (about 0.1% versus 0.15%; Bonferroni P = 0.0008). The cross-sectional design could not show whether associations preceded infection or resulted from it; effector/memory subsets and HPV-specific T cells were not isolated.

Notes on this clone: The antigen this receptor binds is unknown. The CDR3 goes on 3 residues after the read ends, and that part is filled in from the germline J gene.

TCR beta CDR3 regions were amplified by multiplex PCR from an average of about 1,300 ng genomic DNA per sample using the immunoSEQ assay. To correct primer bias, the assay used a complete synthetic TCR repertoire to set an amplification baseline. Amplicons were sequenced on the Illumina platform. The study's own analysis went as follows. Sequences were error-corrected by clustering with frequency ratios and a modified nearest-neighbor algorithm and were then analyzed in the immunoSEQ Analyzer with IMGT gene definitions. TCR richness and evenness were averaged over 20 rarefaction repeats at each rarefaction depth, excluding samples with fewer sequences than the depth. Wilcoxon rank sum tests with FDR correction were used to compare V, D and J gene relative abundances between the groups. In the blinded duplicates, the intraclass correlation was roughly 96% for TCR richness and averaged 76.4% across around 70 gene segments. TCRdb carries this immuneACCESS record with in-frame sequences only. Its versions omit some clonotypes, under half of them owing to an unresolved V gene in the studies checked, with the rest unexplained. The DNA was the basis for D and trimming; V, J and clone size are from that table. The sample's table covers more than 30,000 clones. About 1.8% of the sample lies in the top ten.

The germline V gene (reference sequence) provides CDR1 LNHDA and CDR2 SQIVND. Ends trimmed: V by 6 bases, J by 5 bases; bases unmatched to a gene: 5. The CDR3 numbers 14 residues from cysteine through phenylalanine. Part of the CDR3 DNA is given, 33 bases translated from base 1. Every participant had a single incident cervical HPV16 infection, and women with prevalent HPV16 infections were excluded. Cervical HPV DNA was detected with MY09/MY11 PCR, and genotyping was done by dot-blot hybridization. Approximately 15 mL of heparinized blood was centrifuged, after which the buffy coat was aliquoted, frozen at -30 degrees C, and then stored at -80 degrees C. QIAGEN kits were used to extract genomic DNA from the buffy coat specimens.

This receptor was obtained from a woman aged 18 to 75 with a cervical HPV16 infection that either progressed to CIN3+ or cleared (not recorded which). The chain couples TRBV19 to TRBJ2-3; 10 bases in the middle match TRBD2. The source material was blood buffy coat. CDR3 DNA, as far as it was read: TGTGCCAGTAGGCTAGCGGGGGACAAAGATACG. Its protein reads: CASRLAGDKDT. The whole CDR3 protein reads CASRLAGDKDTQYF. Supplemented by the reference TRBV19 and TRBJ2-3 proteins around the CDR3, the complete variable domain is DGGITQSPKYLFRKEGQNVTLSCEQNLNHDAMYWYRQDPGQGLRLIYYSQIVNDFQKGDIAEGYSVSREKKESFPLTVTSAQKNPTAFYLCASRLAGDKDTQYFGPGTRLTVL.